The rows below give T cell receptor beta chains drawn from one sample of a study of T cell responses to AZD1222 COVID-19 vaccine. Assay used: immunoSEQ multiplex PCR; TCRdb lists only in-frame clones, some missing. The sample comprises approximately 140,000 clones, 92% of which are singletons, and roughly 3.9% rests with the top ten. The sequenced sample was peripheral blood, obtained 28 days after the second AZD1222 dose. The receptor source for this set is an adult who received the AZD1222 COVID-19 vaccine. Each CDR3 is given with its conserved first and last residue. A D gene is named only where the DNA matches it firmly. Not every row has a clone size; where given, it reads once, few, many or a size class.

TRBD2	TRBV2	TRBJ2-5	NA	CASTPLAGRQETQYF	TGTGCCAGCACCCCCCTAGCGGGGCGGCAAGAGACCCAGTACTTC
NA	TRBV27	TRBJ1-2	NA	CASSPNRPSYGYTF	TGTGCCAGCAGTCCGAACCGCCCCTCCTATGGCTACACCTTC
NA	TRBV6-6	TRBJ2-1	NA	CASSPLGWRENDNEQFF	TGTGCCAGCAGTCCTTTGGGATGGAGGGAAAACGACAATGAGCAGTTCTTC
TRBD1	TRBV6-6	TRBJ1-6	NA	CASSLGQSNSPLHF	TGTGCCAGCAGCCTGGGACAGTCCAATTCACCCCTCCACTTT
TRBD2	TRBV5-1	TRBJ2-5	NA	CASSPLASGGQETQYF	TGCGCCAGCAGCCCCCTGGCTAGCGGGGGTCAAGAGACCCAGTACTTC
TRBD1	TRBV27	TRBJ1-2	NA	CASRATGDGYGYTF	TGTGCCAGCAGGGCGACAGGGGATGGGTATGGCTACACCTTC
NA	TRBV25-1	TRBJ1-2	NA	CASSESGGQFGYTF	TGTGCCAGCAGTGAATCGGGAGGGCAGTTTGGCTACACCTTC
NA	TRBV6-5	TRBJ1-3	NA	CASHRDGNTIYF	TGTGCCAGCCACAGGGATGGAAACACCATATATTTT
NA	TRBV7-3	TRBJ2-5	NA	CASSLTGMAIQTQYF	TGTGCCAGCAGCTTAACGGGGATGGCGATCCAGACCCAGTACTTC
NA	TRBV18	TRBJ2-5	NA	CASSPAGAHQYF	TGTGCCAGCTCACCGGCTGGGGCCCACCAGTACTTC
NA	TRBV4-2	TRBJ2-1	NA	CASSQAPERGNEQFF	TGTGCCAGCAGCCAAGCACCCGAGAGGGGGAATGAGCAGTTCTTC
NA	TRBV7-6	TRBJ2-1	NA	CASSLWGGTISYNEQFF	TGTGCCAGCAGCTTATGGGGCGGGACCATCTCCTACAATGAGCAGTTCTTC
NA	TRBV9	TRBJ2-7	NA	CASSVTEPWGEQYF	TGTGCCAGCAGCGTAACCGAGCCGTGGGGCGAGCAGTACTTC
NA	TRBV12-5	TRBJ1-2	NA	CASGVGSSYGYTF	TGTGCTAGTGGTGTCGGTAGCAGCTATGGCTACACCTTC
TRBD2	TRBV5-4	TRBJ2-3	NA	CASSLTSGGTDTQYF	TGTGCCAGCAGCTTAACTAGCGGGGGCACAGATACGCAGTATTTT
TRBD2	TRBV7-2	TRBJ2-3	once	CASSQSGISTDTQYF	TGTGCCAGCAGCCAGAGCGGGATAAGCACAGATACGCAGTATTTT
TRBD1	TRBV5-6	TRBJ1-1	NA	CASSIGQDEAFF	TGTGCCAGCAGCATCGGACAGGATGAAGCTTTCTTT
TRBD2	TRBV18	TRBJ2-1	NA	CASSPGLAGYNEQFF	TGTGCCAGCTCCCCAGGACTAGCGGGATACAATGAGCAGTTCTTC
NA	TRBV7-9	TRBJ1-2	NA	CASSLSSGNYGYTF	TGTGCCAGCAGCTTATCATCGGGGAACTATGGCTACACCTTC
TRBD2	TRBV3-1/TRBV3-2	TRBJ2-7	NA	CASSPQGLAGVEQYF	TGTGCCAGCAGCCCACAAGGACTAGCGGGAGTGGAGCAGTACTTC
NA	TRBV6-1	TRBJ2-1	NA	CASSDPGVAVSYNEQFF	TGTGCCAGCAGTGATCCCGGGGTAGCGGTGTCCTACAATGAGCAGTTCTTC
TRBD2	TRBV9	TRBJ2-1	NA	CASSAPSGGLDEQFF	TGTGCCAGCAGCGCCCCTAGCGGGGGCTTGGATGAGCAGTTCTTC
NA	TRBV28	TRBJ2-5	NA	CASSFRQKQETQYF	TGTGCCAGCAGTTTCCGACAGAAACAAGAGACCCAGTACTTC
TRBD1	TRBV7-2	TRBJ2-2	once	CASSPMTGGSGELFF	TGTGCCAGCAGCCCTATGACAGGGGGCTCCGGGGAGCTGTTTTTT
TRBD1	TRBV19	TRBJ1-4	NA	CASSPGTAIDEKLFF	TGTGCCAGTAGTCCAGGGACAGCTATTGATGAAAAACTGTTTTTT